This TCR beta chain was captured in a study of technical replicates of blood from a handful of donors. Profiling relied on immunoSEQ multiplex PCR, and the TCRdb table lists in-frame clones only, not all of them. The data hold around 70,000 clones, with around 96% observed a single time. Material: T cells isolated from PBMCs. This receptor was identified in a human donor in good health.

CDR3 region: CASGLAPDTEAFF. In nucleotides, the CDR3 is TGTGCTAGTGGTTTGGCCCCTGACACTGAAGCTTTCTTT. The chain recombines TRBV12-5 with TRBJ1-1; D not resolved. The CDR3 extends over 13 amino acids. Trimming took 1 base from V and 3 from J, leaving 6 bases between them. The germline CDR1 and CDR2 sequences are LGHNT and FRNRAP. The full variable domain, in which reference TRBV12-5 and TRBJ1-1 provide the parts outside the CDR3, is DARVTQTPRHKVTEMGQEVTMRCQPILGHNTVFWYRQTMMQGLELLAYFRNRAPLDDSGMPKDRFSAEMPDATLATLKIQPSEPRDSAVYFCASGLAPDTEAFFGQGTRLTVV.